This is a list of T cell receptor beta chains from one sample in a study of T-cell reconstitution after alpha-beta-depleted transplantation in children. TCRdb re-derived calls from the PCR reads in MiXCR, one entry per CDR3 protein. Of some 240,000 distinct CDR3 sequences listed, approximately 9.8% are singletons. The sample consisted of PBMCs from the stem cell graft donor, taken from the stem cell graft. These TCRs come from a human donor who donated a stem cell graft to a child with SCID. CDR3s include the opening cysteine and the closing phenylalanine or tryptophan. The order of the fields is clone size, D gene, J gene, V gene, CDR3 DNA, CDR3 protein. A D gene is named only where the DNA matches it firmly. Clone size is stated in some rows and not others, as once, few, many or a class when expanded.

many . TRBJ2-1 TRBV15 TGTGCCACCAGCGGGGGACGAGGCTCCTACAATGAGCAGTTCTTC CATSGGRGSYNEQFF
many . TRBJ2-7 TRBV6-2/TRBV6-3 TGTGCCAGCAGTCGCCCCGGGATTACCTACGAGCAGTACTTC CASSRPGITYEQYF
. . TRBJ1-2 TRBV12-3/TRBV12-4 TGTGCCAGCAGTCCCGGGGACTACTATGGCTACACCTTC CASSPGDYYGYTF
many TRBD1 TRBJ1-1 TRBV20-1 TGCAGTGCTAGAGATTGGACAGGAGGGGATGAAGCTTTCTTT CSARDWTGGDEAFF
few . TRBJ1-1 TRBV5-1 TGCGCCAGCACCTTCGGGGCGGGGCCGGACACTGAAGCTTTCTTT CASTFGAGPDTEAFF
many TRBD2 TRBJ2-1 TRBV3-1 TGTGCCAGCAGCCATACACCCGGGACTAGCGGGTACAATGAGCAGTTCTTC CASSHTPGTSGYNEQFF
. . TRBJ2-7 TRBV4-2 TGTGCCAGCAGCCAATATTCGTGGACAGAGGGCTACGAGCAGTACTTC CASSQYSWTEGYEQYF
many TRBD1 TRBJ1-6 TRBV20-1 TGCAGTGCTAGAGAGGGCCCAGGGGGGAGCTCCTATAATTCACCCCTCCACTTT CSAREGPGGSSYNSPLHF
many TRBD1 TRBJ1-2 TRBV5-1 TGCGCCAGCAGCCTTACGGACAGGGGTTATGGCTACACCTTC CASSLTDRGYGYTF
few . TRBJ1-3 TRBV21-1 TGTGCCAGCAGCGTTGGGACAGGGTATAATGGAAACACCATATATTTT CASSVGTGYNGNTIYF
many . TRBJ1-2 TRBV4-3 TGCGCCAGCAGCCAAGATCCTTGGACAGATAGGGGGGCCCGAAGTCGCCCCCGGAGCTATGGCTACACCTTC CASSQDPWTDRGARSRPRSYGYTF
many TRBD2 TRBJ2-1 TRBV12-3/TRBV12-4 TGTGCCAGCAGTTCACTAGCGGGGACCTCCTACAATGAGCAGTTCTTC CASSSLAGTSYNEQFF
many . TRBJ2-1 TRBV20-1 TGCAGTGCTCCCCACGTGAGTGCGAGCTCCTACAATGAGCAGTTCTTC CSAPHVSASSYNEQFF
many . TRBJ1-2 TRBV20-1 TGCAGTGTTCAGACGGACTACTATGGCTACACCTTC CSVQTDYYGYTF
many . TRBJ1-4 TRBV12-3/TRBV12-4 TGTGCCAGCAGTTTACGCGGACCAACTAATGAAAAACTGTTTTTT CASSLRGPTNEKLFF
many TRBD1 TRBJ1-2 TRBV5-1 TGCGCCAGCAGCACAGGGACAGGAACCTATGGCTACACCTTC CASSTGTGTYGYTF
many . TRBJ2-3 TRBV7-2 TGTGCCAGCAGCCCCATCAAAGAAGATACGCAGTATTTT CASSPIKEDTQYF
. . TRBJ1-2 TRBV5-6 TGTGCCAGCAGCCTGTGGACCGCCGACTATGGCTACACCTTC CASSLWTADYGYTF
many TRBD2 TRBJ2-2 TRBV20-1 TGCAGTGCTAGACCCTCCGCACTAGCGGGGGTTCTCAACACCGGGGAGCTGTTTTTT CSARPSALAGVLNTGELFF
many . TRBJ2-2 TRBV5-1 TGCGCCAGCAGCTTATACCACGGGGAGCTGTTTTTT CASSLYHGELFF
many . TRBJ1-3 TRBV9 TGTGCCAGCAGCGTATCGTCGGGGGTAGAAGGAAACACCATATATTTT CASSVSSGVEGNTIYF
many TRBD2 TRBJ2-5 TRBV28 TGTGCCAGCAGTGGGGGGGGTGGAGAGACCCAGTACTTC CASSGGGGETQYF
many . TRBJ1-4 TRBV5-1 TGCGCCAGCAGCTTTTCACCAGTTAGCCAGCAACTGTTTTTT CASSFSPVSQQLFF
many . TRBJ2-1 TRBV6-1 TGTGCCAGCAGTCGTAGCGCTAGCTCCTACAATGAGCAGTTCTTC CASSRSASSYNEQFF
many . TRBJ2-7 TRBV4-3 TGCGCCAGCAGCCAAGGGGCTTGGGGTTACGAGCAGTACTTC CASSQGAWGYEQYF
many . TRBJ2-2 TRBV2 TGTGCCAGCAGTCTGCAGGGTACCGGGGAGCTGTTTTTT CASSLQGTGELFF
many . TRBJ2-1 TRBV29-1 TGCAGCGTTGAAGTCGTCGTTGAGCAGTTCTTC CSVEVVVEQFF
many . TRBJ1-2 TRBV5-5 TGTGCCAGCCTGCGGTACGGGGGGCGGTCAAACTATGGCTACACCTTC CASLRYGGRSNYGYTF
many TRBD2 TRBJ2-3 TRBV4-2 TGTGCCAGCAGCCAGAGACTAGCGGGGGCGAGCACAGATACGCAGTATTTT CASSQRLAGASTDTQYF
many . TRBJ1-2 TRBV12-3/TRBV12-4 TGTGCCAGCAGTTTTTTTTCAGGGTCCTATGGCTACACCTTC CASSFFSGSYGYTF
many TRBD2 TRBJ2-2 TRBV20-1 TGCAGTGCTAGAGTGGGCGGGGGGGCCGCCGGGGAGCTGTTTTTT CSARVGGGAAGELFF
many . TRBJ1-6 TRBV5-5 TGTGCCAGCAGCTCCTGGACAAGCTTAAATTCACCCCTCCACTTT CASSSWTSLNSPLHF
. . TRBJ1-1 TRBV21-1 TGTGCCAGCCCCGGACAGGGGAGGAACACTGAAGCTTTCTTT CASPGQGRNTEAFF
. . TRBJ1-5 TRBV5-1 TGCGCCAGCAGCTTGGACTCTGCCAGGGATCAGCCCCAGCATTTT CASSLDSARDQPQHF
many . TRBJ1-4 TRBV5-1 TGCGCCAGCAGCCCGGACCCCAACCGGAATGAAAAACTGTTTTTT CASSPDPNRNEKLFF
. TRBD1 TRBJ2-7 TRBV27 TGTGCCAGCAGTTTTTTGGACAGGGACTACGAGCAGTACTTC CASSFLDRDYEQYF
many . TRBJ1-5 TRBV20-1 TGCAGTGCTCTACGACCCTCCCCTGGTCAGCCCCAGCATTTT CSALRPSPGQPQHF
many TRBD2 TRBJ2-1 TRBV12-3/TRBV12-4 TGTGCCAGCAGGGTTAGCGGGGGTTACAATGAGCAGTTCTTC CASRVSGGYNEQFF
many TRBD2 TRBJ2-1 TRBV4-3 TGCGCCAGCAGCCCGGACCCCCTAGCGGGTAAGGACAATGAGCAGTTCTTC CASSPDPLAGKDNEQFF
many TRBD1 TRBJ1-4 TRBV5-1 TGCGCCAGCAGCTTCAACAGGGGGCCTAATGAAAAACTGTTTTTT CASSFNRGPNEKLFF
many . TRBJ2-5 TRBV15 TGTGCCACCAGCAGGGATATGAAAGAGACCCAGTACTTC CATSRDMKETQYF
many . TRBJ1-1 TRBV20-1 TGCAGTGCTAGATCCCCGGGACTCAAGAACACTGAAGCTTTCTTT CSARSPGLKNTEAFF
many . TRBJ1-5 TRBV20-1 TGCAGTGCTGGAGGGAGCAGAGCCCAGCATTTT CSAGGSRAQHF
many . TRBJ1-2 TRBV20-1 TGCAGTGCTTTGACTGAGGGCTACACCTTC CSALTEGYTF